The T cell receptor beta chain described here comes from a study of control samples from healthy donors and cancer patients. Sequencing used immunoSEQ multiplex PCR; TCRdb keeps in-frame clones, though not all of them. The sample consists of fewer than 85,000 clones, around 89% of them appearing once. The CDR3 is 16 amino acids. Germline values: CDR1 SEHNR, CDR2 FQNEAQ (reference sequence). V lost 1 base to trimming and J lost 4 bases, with 16 bases between them. The source is a man between 50 and 59 years old in good health. Material for sequencing was blood. The V gene is TRBV7-9, the J gene TRBJ1-1; D unclear. The CDR3 here is CASSLGVGSSGTEAFF. The CDR3 nucleotides are TGTGCCAGCAGCTTAGGAGTTGGCTCTTCGGGCACTGAAGCTTTCTTT.